The 8 T cell receptor beta chains below were found in one sample sequenced in a study of blood T cell repertoires in COVID-19. Here immunoSEQ multiplex PCR was the method, and the copy in TCRdb shows in-frame clones only, minus some. The table has approximately 66,000 clones, around 79% seen once; the top ten hold roughly 23%. Specimen: peripheral blood. Receptor source: a man aged 60 to 75 with acute or convalescent COVID-19.

The V call is TRBV9, the J call TRBJ2-1, with a weak D call TRBD2 (6 bases). V was clipped by 2 bases and J by 7 bases, with 16 bases between them. The CDR3 consists of 15 residues. Germline V lookup: CDR1 SGDLS, CDR2 YYNGEE. CDR3 protein: CASSVTGEVGNEQFF. The CDR3 DNA reads TGTGCCAGCAGCGTCACCGGGGAGGTTGGGAATGAGCAGTTCTTC. Filled out from reference TRBV9 and TRBJ2-1, the complete variable domain reads DSGVTQTPKHLITATGQRVTLRCSPRSGDLSVYWYQQSLDQGLQFLIQYYNGEERAKGNILERFSAQQFPDLHSELNLSSLELGDSALYFCASSVTGEVGNEQFFGPGTRLTVL.

This clone showed up many times. CDR3 residues: CASSIGTGESWDGYTF. CDR3 in DNA: TGTGCCAGTAGTATTGGGACAGGGGAGAGTTGGGATGGCTACACCTTC. This chain connects TRBV19 to TRBJ1-2; 10 positions agree with TRBD1. The CDR3 loop spans 16 amino acids. Per germline, CDR1 LNHDA and CDR2 SQIVND (reference sequence). V was pared by 3 bases and J by 6 bases, with 10 bases of the junction left unmatched.

This chain uses TRBV5-5 with TRBJ1-4; 11 bases are shared with TRBD1. There are 16 residues in the CDR3. Trimming at V came to 4 bases and at J to 6 bases, leaving 8 bases not matched to a gene. CDR1 and CDR2 from the germline V gene are SGHKS and YYEKEE (reference sequence). The CDR3 reads CASSPRTGGGDEKLFF. CDR3 DNA: TGTGCCAGCAGCCCAAGGACAGGGGGCGGTGATGAAAAACTGTTTTTT.

This clone was seen a few times. The chain carries TRBV6-4 and TRBJ2-1, with 10 bases fitting TRBD2. Germline lookup yields CDR1 MRHNA and CDR2 SNTAGT. J gave up 0 bases and V 0 bases, and 2 bases lay outside the gene matches. This CDR3 spans 17 amino acids. In DNA, the CDR3 is TGTGCCAGCAGTGACTCGGCTAGCGGGGGCTCCTACAATGAGCAGTTCTTC. Translation: CASSDSASGGSYNEQFF.

This sequence joins TRBV7-9 and TRBJ1-1; D not resolved. This CDR3 has 14 amino acids. The V gene's germline CDR1 is SEHNR and CDR2 FQNEAQ (reference sequence). The ends were cut back, 5 bases at V and 8 bases at J, with 18 bases in the middle. CDR3: CASSAGMDGGEAFF. The CDR3, as DNA: TGTGCCAGCAGCGCCGGGATGGACGGCGGAGAAGCTTTCTTT.

Only one count was recorded for this clone. This sequence joins TRBV5-4 and TRBJ1-1, with 8 bases fitting TRBD1. Trimming cost V 0 bases and J 5 bases; bases outside gene matches: 0. Germline V gene lookup returns CDR1 SGHNT and CDR2 YYREEE (reference sequence). CDR3 length: 13 amino acids. As DNA, the CDR3 is TGTGCCAGCAGCTTGGGGACAGGGACTGAAGCTTTCTTT. Translation gives CASSLGTGTEAFF.

The J gene is TRBJ2-3, the V gene TRBV24-1, with a tentative D call TRBD1 (5 bases). Germline V CDR1 and CDR2: KGHDR, SFDVKD. V was pared by 5 bases and J by 5 bases, with 7 bases between. CDR3 size: 12 residues. The CDR3 DNA sequence: TGTGCCACCAGTGCAGGGATAGATACGCAGTATTTT. Translated, it gives CATSAGIDTQYF.

This rearrangement joins TRBV5-5 to TRBJ2-2; 13 bases match TRBD2. Germline-derived CDR1 and CDR2 are SGHKS and YYEKEE (reference sequence). The CDR3 is 16 amino acids. J gave up 7 bases and V 4 bases, and 7 bases lay outside the gene matches. The CDR3 DNA sequence: TGTGCCAGCAGCACCTGGACTAGCGGGGGAATCGGGGAGCTGTTTTTT. Translation: CASSTWTSGGIGELFF.